These 3 T cell receptor beta chains originate from one sample sequenced in a study of T cell responses to AZD1222 COVID-19 vaccine. The protocol was immunoSEQ multiplex PCR, while the TCRdb copy is restricted to in-frame clones and leaves out a portion. The profile covers about 94,000 clones, with nearly 90% appearing a single time and roughly 15% taken by the ten largest. Sequenced material: peripheral blood, taken on day 0 of AZD1222 vaccination. These receptors were taken from an adult in good health.

The V call is TRBV10-3, the J call TRBJ2-3; perhaps TRBD2 as D (6 bases). The CDR3 length is 13 residues. Per the germline V gene, CDR1 is ENHRY and CDR2 is SYGVKD. V lost 8 bases and J 1 base, leaving 10 bases between the germline ends. Here the CDR3 reads CAIWSGGTDTQYF. CDR3 bases: TGTGCCATCTGGTCGGGAGGCACAGATACGCAGTATTTT.

J is TRBJ1-5 and V is TRBV6-6; TRBD1 might be the D (6 bases). V was trimmed by 7 bases and J by 9 bases, leaving 13 bases between them. Per germline, CDR1 MNHNY and CDR2 SVGAGI (reference sequence). There are 12 residues in the CDR3. The CDR3 protein is CASTVQGGPQHF. CDR3 sequence (DNA): TGTGCCAGCACCGTACAGGGCGGGCCCCAGCATTTT.

The rearrangement links TRBV7-2 to TRBJ1-4; D is unclear. This CDR3 is built from 16 residues. Between the trimmed V and J ends, which lost 2 bases and 6 bases, there was a span of 16 bases. The germline gives CDR1 SGHTA, CDR2 FQGNSA. The CDR3 sequence is CASSLFGPTNDEKLFF. CDR3 DNA: TGTGCCAGCAGCTTATTCGGGCCTACAAACGATGAAAAACTGTTTTTT.